Included here is one T cell receptor (beta chain) sequence, with context. Assay: immunoSEQ multiplex PCR; the TCRdb copy retains only in-frame clones and omits some. The data hold about 88,000 clones, with 90% to 95% observed a single time. The data derive from a study of blood T cell repertoires in COVID-19. This CDR3 is built from 15 residues. Per germline, CDR1 GTSNPN and CDR2 SVGIG (reference sequence). J was trimmed by 4 bases and V by 1 base; bases with no gene match: 9. J is TRBJ1-1 and V is TRBV30; TRBD1 matches at 7 bases. The specimen was peripheral blood. The clonotype originates from a man aged 55 to 69 with acute or convalescent COVID-19. CDR3 nucleotide sequence: TGTGCCTGGAGTGCTCCGACAGGGTGGGCCACTGAAGCTTTCTTT. It yields the protein CAWSAPTGWATEAFF.